This TCR beta chain appears in the sequencing data of a study of shared T cell receptors in the human thymus. Per germline, CDR1 SGHRS and CDR2 YFSETQ. Germline trimming cut 0 bases from V and 0 bases from J; bases unmatched to any gene: 8. The CDR3 totals 17 residues. TCRdb's table, derived via immunoSEQ multiplex PCR, lists solely in-frame clones and lacks some. This sample has hundreds of thousands of clones, with about 87% found just once. The same data also contributed to another study, on human thymus T cells. That source notes: Corrective cardiac operations yielded the resected thymus tissue. Thymic and blood repertoires appeared to carry a bias in their V and J gene usage.

This rearrangement joins TRBV5-1 to TRBJ1-1; TRBD1 aligns across 7 bases. This receptor was taken from a boy younger than two with a congenital heart defect. Sequences were obtained from thymocytes. The CDR3 DNA sequence: TGCGCCAGCAGCTTGGCCAAGGGGACAGAAATGAACACTGAAGCTTTCTTT. Translating gives CASSLAKGTEMNTEAFF.